The sequence of this TCR beta chain was determined in a study of cytomegalovirus exposure and HLA in healthy donors. Germline V gene lookup returns CDR1 MDHEN and CDR2 SYDVKM. This CDR3 contains 14 residues. V gave up 3 bases and J gave up 3 bases, with 12 bases separating them. Details on this clone: Its matching antigen is unknown.

Study-wide results and limits: Versus the approximately 720-donor mean, an Asian-associated ancestry cluster reportedly showed fewer N-insertions in a later analysis. Later, TCR association rates were found to vary by HLA locus, highest for DRB1 and lowest for HLA-C. For most TCR beta V segments, an earlier analysis put the productive rate at about 90% or about 30% of the time. Later, an analysis found that common viral pathogens appeared to be linked with several of the most significant clusters.

The PCR was carried out with 60 Vbeta primers and 13 Jbeta primers. TCRdb keeps only in-frame clones here, not all; method: immunoSEQ multiplex PCR. The sample has roughly 140,000 clones, just under 85% seen once. The rearrangement joins TRBV28 to TRBJ2-7; maybe TRBD1 (5 bases). Sequenced input: PBMCs. The clonotype comes from a woman aged 55-70 years in good health and CMV-seropositive. This CDR3 reads CASSFNPGRYEQYF. The CDR3 nucleotides read TGTGCCAGCAGTTTTAATCCAGGGCGCTACGAGCAGTACTTC. Full variable domain (remainder filled in from reference TRBV28 and TRBJ2-7): DVKVTQSSRYLVKRTGEKVFLECVQDMDHENMFWYRQDPGLGLRLIYFSYDVKMKEKGDIPEGYSVSREKKERFSLILESASTNQTSMYLCASSFNPGRYEQYFGPGTRLTVT.